The 19 T cell receptor beta chains presented below share a single source sample, sequenced in a study of a mutant IDH1 vaccine in newly diagnosed glioma (dated by TCRdb to the early 2020s). The library was produced with the immunoSEQ multiplex PCR assay. In TCRdb, the immuneACCESS table is reduced to in-frame sequences with V and J assigned. These tables do not hold every clone; where another copy was compared, an unresolved V gene accounts for under half, and the others remain unexplained. A total of about 40,000 clones appear in this sample, about four fifths of them only once. The ten largest clones add up to about 2.2% of the sample. These receptors' targets are unknown. The sample's time point, from its label and the paper: week 11, during vaccination. Each vaccine dose, consisting of 300 ug of a 20-mer mutant IDH1 peptide in Montanide, was administered subcutaneously with topical imiquimod.

This material consisted of PBMCs, taken from a glioma patient whose treatment included an IDH1 peptide vaccine. The receptors derive from a man aged 35-49 years with glioma.

V is TRBV19 and J is TRBJ2-5; 13 positions match TRBD2. In germline, CDR1 is LNHDA, CDR2 SQIVND (reference sequence). The ends lost 4 bases at V and 1 base at J; junction bases unmatched: 3. The CDR3 has 16 amino acids. CDR3 coding DNA: TGTGCCAGTAGTAGAGGACTAGCGGGAGCCCAAGAGACCCAGTACTTC. Its protein product is CASSRGLAGAQETQYF.

The V call is TRBV2, the J call TRBJ1-1, with a possible D match to TRBD1 (5 bases). This CDR3 comprises 14 residues. V lost 7 bases, J lost 2 bases, and 14 bases lay in between. Germline-derived CDR1 and CDR2 are SNHLY and FYNNEI. DNA of the CDR3: TGTGCCAGCACTCGGGTCAGGGAAAACACTGAAGCTTTCTTT. Translating it yields CASTRVRENTEAFF.

The J gene is TRBJ1-2, the V gene TRBV5-5; 7 bases agree with TRBD1. The CDR3 consists of 15 residues. V was clipped by 4 bases and J by 4 bases; unmatched bases: 10. Germline V gene lookup returns CDR1 SGHKS and CDR2 YYEKEE (reference sequence). CDR3 sequence reads: CASSAGDSPSYGYTF. The DNA for the CDR3 is TGTGCCAGCAGCGCCGGGGACAGCCCTTCCTATGGCTACACCTTC.

The J gene is TRBJ2-1, the V gene TRBV4-1, with D tentatively TRBD2 (6 bases). The V gene's germline CDR1 is MGHRA and CDR2 YSYEKL. V lost 2 bases and J 3 bases, leaving 11 bases between the germline ends. The CDR3 contains 15 residues. Written as DNA, the CDR3 is TGCGCCAGCAGCCAATCAAGGGACTTCTACAATGAGCAGTTCTTC. This translates into CASSQSRDFYNEQFF.

V and J are TRBV28 and TRBJ2-3; D may correspond to TRBD1 or TRBD2 (6 bases each). The V end was cut by 8 bases, the J end by 3 bases, with 15 bases between. CDR3 length: 14 amino acids. CDR1 is MDHEN and CDR2 is SYDVKM in the germline V gene. CDR3 sequence reads: CASGPEGGTDTQYF. The CDR3 DNA is TGTGCCAGCGGCCCGGAGGGGGGAACAGATACGCAGTATTTT.

The chain uses TRBV5-1 and TRBJ1-4; a weak D match, TRBD1 (5 bases). This CDR3 is built from 16 residues. Trimming took 0 bases from V and 8 from J, leaving 17 bases between them. CDR1 is SGHRS and CDR2 is YFSETQ in the germline V gene. The CDR3 nucleotides are TGCGCCAGCAGCTTGGCTAGGACGACAGTAGGGGAAAAACTGTTTTTT. Its protein is CASSLARTTVGEKLFF.

J is TRBJ2-2 and V is TRBV9; 10 bases are a match to TRBD1. In germline, CDR1 is SGDLS, CDR2 YYNGEE. Losses at the gene ends were 2 bases for V and 9 bases for J; bases not matched to a gene: 4. The CDR3 is made up of 14 amino acids. The DNA for the CDR3 is TGTGCCAGCAGCGTCCGGGACAGGGGTAGGGAGCTGTTTTTT. Its translation: CASSVRDRGRELFF.

The chain joins TRBV4-2 to TRBJ1-1; a possible D gene is TRBD1 (5 bases). Trimming took 4 bases from V and 1 from J, leaving 7 bases between them. The V gene's germline CDR1 is LGHNA and CDR2 YNFKEQ. The CDR3 is made up of 13 amino acids. CDR3 nucleotides: TGTGCCAGCAGCCGGGACGGGAACACTGAAGCTTTCTTT. This encodes CASSRDGNTEAFF.

The rearrangement links TRBV4-1 to TRBJ1-2, with D perhaps matching TRBD1 (5 bases). The germline CDR1 and CDR2 sequences are MGHRA and YSYEKL. V lost 1 base, J lost 4 bases, and 10 bases lay in between. This CDR3 comprises 14 residues. The CDR3, as DNA: TGCGCCAGCAGCCAAGCCGGGACCGTCTATGGCTACACCTTC. Protein product: CASSQAGTVYGYTF.

The V call is TRBV25-1, the J call TRBJ2-2; weak D call: TRBD1 (5 bases). Looked up from germline, CDR1 is MGHDK and CDR2 is SYGVNS. The CDR3 has 16 amino acids. The V end lost 5 bases, the J end lost 4 bases, and 17 bases lay between the germline ends. In nucleotides, the CDR3 is TGTGCCAGCAGTCCGTCATTTGCAGGGCCCACCGGGGAGCTGTTTTTT. This encodes CASSPSFAGPTGELFF.

This chain links TRBV9 with TRBJ1-5; TRBD1 might be the D (6 bases). The V and J ends lost 0 bases and 6 bases respectively, with 13 bases between them. There are 15 residues in the CDR3. Germline V gene data show CDR1 as SGDLS and CDR2 as YYNGEE. CDR3 sequence: CASSVDPGEGQPQHF. The CDR3 nucleotides read TGTGCCAGCAGCGTAGATCCAGGGGAGGGTCAGCCCCAGCATTTT.

The chain joins TRBV5-8 to TRBJ2-7; TRBD2 matches 7 bases. J was trimmed by 3 bases and V by 0 bases; bases with no gene match: 6. CDR3 length equals 15 residues. Looked up from germline, CDR1 is SGHTS and CDR2 is YDEGEE. CDR3 DNA: TGTGCCAGCAGCTTGGCTAGCGGCGGGCGCTACGAGCAGTACTTC. Translated, it gives CASSLASGGRYEQYF. Based on the CDR3 plus reference TRBV5-8 and TRBJ2-7, the full variable domain is EAGVTQSPTHLIKTRGQQATLRCSPISGHTSVYWYQQALGLGLQFLLWYDEGEERNRGNFPPRFSGRQFPNYSSELNVNALELEDSALYLCASSLASGGRYEQYFGPGTRLTVT.

Only one count was recorded for this clone. The genes are TRBV10-2 and TRBJ2-3; 7 bases line up with TRBD2. Trimming took 6 bases from V and 2 from J; bases not matched to a gene: 5. The CDR3 is made up of 14 amino acids. Per germline, CDR1 WSHSY and CDR2 SAAADI. The chain's CDR3 is CASSPSGPTDTQYF. The CDR3 region has the DNA TGCGCCAGCAGCCCTAGCGGTCCCACAGATACGCAGTATTTT.

This clone was seen only a few times. The rearrangement links TRBV7-9 to TRBJ1-5, with 7 bases identical to TRBD1. The length of the CDR3 is 17 residues. Germline V gene sequence: CDR1 SEHNR, CDR2 FQNEAQ (reference sequence). The V gene end was trimmed by 5 bases and the J gene end by 2 bases; junction bases not matched to a gene: 12. Here the CDR3 DNA reads TGTGCCAGCAGCCTTTACGGGCAGGGGGGGCGCAATCAGCCCCAGCATTTT. Translation: CASSLYGQGGRNQPQHF. The full variable domain, completed using reference TRBV7-9 and TRBJ1-5, is DTGVSQNPRHKITKRGQNVTFRCDPISEHNRLYWYRQTLGQGPEFLTYFQNEAQLEKSRLLSDRFSAERPKGSFSTLEIQRTEQGDSAMYLCASSLYGQGGRNQPQHFGDGTRLSIL.

J is TRBJ2-2 and V is TRBV6-1; TRBD1 is a possible D gene (6 bases). V lost 7 bases and J 5 bases, leaving 14 bases between the germline ends. This CDR3 comprises 14 residues. Germline CDR1 is MNHNS and CDR2 is SASEGT. The CDR3 region has the DNA TGTGCCAGCACTAACAGGGTCCGGACCGGGGAGCTGTTTTTT. This encodes CASTNRVRTGELFF.

Concerning this clone itself: At one boundary the junction diverges from the germline segment, which might be a read error. J is TRBJ1-2 and V is TRBV6-1; weak D call: TRBD1 (6 bases). The germline gives CDR1 MNHNS, CDR2 SASEGT. This CDR3 has 11 amino acids. Written as DNA, the CDR3 is TGTGCCAGCAGTGAAGTTACGGACAGCAGGTTC. It translates to CASSEVTDSRF.

The chain links TRBV10-3 to TRBJ2-1, with a possible D match to TRBD2 (7 bases). Deletions cut 8 bases from V and 6 bases from J, with 17 bases between. Germline V gene data show CDR1 as ENHRY and CDR2 as SYGVKD. The CDR3 runs to 14 residues. The CDR3 spells CAIGGGARPNEQFF. The CDR3 DNA reads as TGTGCCATCGGAGGGGGGGCCCGGCCCAATGAGCAGTTCTTC.

This clone showed up just once. The rearrangement uses TRBV5-6 and TRBJ1-5; D not certain. Germline V gene lookup returns CDR1 SGHDT and CDR2 YYEEEE. V lost 0 bases to trimming and J lost 0 bases, with 10 bases between them. There are 16 residues in the CDR3. The CDR3 coding sequence is TGTGCCAGCAGCTTGGGGGTAGCCTATAGCAATCAGCCCCAGCATTTT. The encoded protein is CASSLGVAYSNQPQHF.

This chain links TRBV9 with TRBJ2-7; the match to TRBD1 covers 8 bases. This CDR3 contains 15 residues. Germline V gives CDR1 SGDLS, CDR2 YYNGEE. V shed 3 bases, J shed 3 bases, and the junction held 8 bases outside the gene matches. CDR3 residues: CASSARPGQDYEQYF. In DNA, the CDR3 is TGTGCCAGCAGCGCTCGACCGGGACAGGACTACGAGCAGTACTTC.